One T cell receptor (beta chain) is described in this entry. The data belong to a study of control samples from healthy donors and cancer patients. Using immunoSEQ multiplex PCR, the repertoire was profiled, and TCRdb retains in-frame clones only, with some absent. The sample lists 98,000 or so clones, 88% occurring once. Germline loops: CDR1 SGDLS, CDR2 YYNGEE. The CDR3 is 17 residues long. Trimming cost V 4 bases and J 3 bases, with 20 bases left between them. This receptor was identified in a woman aged 70-85 years in good health. The rearrangement uses TRBV9 and TRBJ1-3, with D possibly matching TRBD1 (6 bases). The source material was blood. CDR3 DNA sequence: TGTGCCAGCAGCCGAAAACCGCAGGGGACTGATGGAAACACCATATATTTT. Its translation: CASSRKPQGTDGNTIYF.